This T cell receptor (beta chain) came from a study of blood T cell repertoires in COVID-19. Overall study context: The United States, Italy and Spain were the sources of the acute and convalescent COVID-19 samples.

Enrolled during active infection, Seattle patients were then followed longitudinally. Clones were sequenced by immunoSEQ multiplex PCR, and TCRdb holds only the in-frame ones, with some missing. The table lists about 56,000 clones, more than 70% of them singletons, with about 16% in the top ten. J was trimmed by 7 bases and V by 1 base; bases with no gene match: 10. The CDR3 is 17 residues long. CDR1 and CDR2 from the germline V gene are LGHDT and YNNKEL (reference sequence). The sequenced sample was peripheral blood. The chain carries TRBV3-1 (or the pseudogene TRBV3-2) and TRBJ2-1; 10 bases fit TRBD2. The source is a man between 60 and 70 years old with COVID-19, enrolled during active disease. CDR3 sequence: CASSQAIAGGQGNEQFF. For the CDR3, the DNA is TGTGCCAGCAGCCAAGCGATAGCGGGGGGCCAGGGGAATGAGCAGTTCTTC.